Presented here are 11 T cell receptor beta chains from one specimen sequenced in a study of CD4 and CD8 cells across lung adenocarcinoma regions. TCRdb re-analysed the PCR reads in MiXCR, keeping a single row per CDR3 protein. There are some 9,600 distinct CDR3 sequences in the sample; around 50% occur only once, and about 18% lies in the top ten. Specimen: CD4+ T cells from the margin of a lung tumor. Receptors were obtained from a female donor with lung adenocarcinoma. The CD4 and CD8 labels of this study may be unreliable.

About this clonotype: The germline gene is not matched at one end of the junction; a read error may be the cause. J is TRBJ2-2 and V is TRBV6-1; D may be TRBD2 (5 bases). Per germline, CDR1 MNHNS and CDR2 SASEGT. The CDR3 contains 14 residues. CDR3 nucleotides: TGTGCCAGCAGTCCGACTGGGGTGACCGGGGAGCAGTTTTTT. The encoded protein is CASSPTGVTGEQFF.

The rearrangement uses TRBV14 and TRBJ1-2; the D gene is possibly TRBD1 (6 bases). CDR3 length: 13 amino acids. Germline loops: CDR1 SGHDN, CDR2 FVKESK. Trimming stripped 1 base from V and 8 bases from J, with 11 bases between. Here the CDR3 reads CASSQVGARGYTF. The DNA for the CDR3 is TGTGCCAGCAGCCAAGTGGGGGCGCGAGGCTACACCTTC.

This clonotype was seen at least ten times. Sequence at one end of the junction differs from germline and may be a read error. The chain links TRBV7-7 to TRBJ2-3, with 9 bases identical to TRBD1. This CDR3 region has 15 residues. Per the germline V gene, CDR1 is SSHAT and CDR2 is FNYEAQ (reference sequence). This CDR3 is CASSLGQGLTDTQYF. In nucleotides, the CDR3 is TGTGCTAGCAGCTTGGGACAGGGCTTAACAGATACGCAGTATTTT.

Worth noting for this clonotype: Compared with germline, one end of the junction differs, possibly owing to a read error. J is TRBJ2-4 and V is TRBV4-1; TRBD2 matches at 14 bases. There are 17 residues in the CDR3. From germline, CDR1 is MGHRA and CDR2 YSYEKL. The CDR3 DNA sequence: TGCGCCAGCAGCCCGAAGGGACTAGCGGGAGTCGGGGACATTCAGTGCTTC. It codes for CASSPKGLAGVGDIQCF.

The genes are TRBV10-3 and TRBJ2-7, with 8 bases identical to TRBD1. This CDR3 has 14 residues. Trimming removed 0 bases from V and 3 bases from J; junction bases left unmatched: 1. Per germline, CDR1 ENHRY and CDR2 SYGVKD. The DNA for the CDR3 is TGTGCCATCAGTGAGTCGGACAGGGACTACGAGCAGTACTTC. This sequence encodes CAISESDRDYEQYF.

This clonotype was counted ten times or more. V gene TRBV7-2 combines with J gene TRBJ2-1, with 9 bases that match TRBD1. Germline assignment: CDR1 SGHTA and CDR2 FQGNSA. V lost 3 bases to trimming and J lost 2 bases; unmatched junction nucleotides: 2. CDR3 length: 15 residues. The CDR3 protein is CASSLGQGPYNEQFF. CDR3 in DNA: TGTGCCAGCAGCTTGGGACAGGGACCCTACAATGAGCAGTTCTTC.

By sample fraction, this clonotype is large. This chain joins TRBV6-1 and TRBJ2-1, with D maybe TRBD2 (6 bases). Trimming took 11 bases from V and 1 from J, leaving 15 bases between them. Germline-derived CDR1 and CDR2 are MNHNS and SASEGT. The CDR3 loop spans 14 amino acids. The CDR3 sequence: CASRRARSYNEQFF. For the CDR3, the DNA is TGTGCCTCCCGGAGGGCCCGGTCCTACAATGAGCAGTTCTTC.

The rearrangement joins TRBV4-1 to TRBJ2-3; D call uncertain. The CDR3 has 12 residues. Trimming took 4 bases from V and 5 from J, leaving 7 bases between them. Germline V gene sequence: CDR1 MGHRA, CDR2 YSYEKL. CDR3 in DNA: TGCGCCAGCAGCCCCATCGGAGATACGCAGTATTTT. This codes for CASSPIGDTQYF.

This clonotype was detected ten times or more. The V call is TRBV12-3 or TRBV12-4, the J call TRBJ2-3, with D uncertain. This CDR3 region has 14 residues. Trimming removed 3 bases at V and 2 bases at J, with 9 bases between. The CDR3, as DNA: TGTGCCAGCAGTTTTGGGCAGATCACAGATACGCAGTATTTT. It codes for CASSFGQITDTQYF.

A word on this clonotype: The junction departs from the called germline gene at one end, perhaps through a read error. The chain's CDR3 is CAGRGGTGPETQYF. Written as DNA, the CDR3 is TGTGCGGGCAGGGGGGGGACGGGCCCAGAGACGCAGTACTTT. The chain has TRBV6-1 and TRBJ2-3; D might be TRBD1 or TRBD2, each matching 7 bases. This CDR3 has 14 amino acids. Germline V lookup: CDR1 MNHNS, CDR2 SASEGT.

V and J are TRBV25-1 and TRBJ2-5; no clear D gene. Trimming took off 4 bases at V and 5 bases at J, with 14 bases between the two ends. The CDR3 covers 14 residues. The germline V gene encodes CDR1 MGHDK and CDR2 SYGVNS. DNA for the CDR3: TGTGCCAGCAGTGTTTATAGGGTAGGGGAGACCCAGTACTTC. The encoded protein is CASSVYRVGETQYF. Combining the CDR3 with reference TRBV25-1 and TRBJ2-5 gives the whole variable domain EADIYQTPRYLVIGTGKKITLECSQTMGHDKMYWYQQDPGMELHLIHYSYGVNSTEKGDLSSESTVSRIRTEHFPLTLESARPSHTSQYLCASSVYRVGETQYFGPGTRLLVL.